A selection of T cell receptor beta chains follows, all from one sample in a study of T cell changes during pregnancy in multiple sclerosis. Some clones are missing from TCRdb's copy, which holds only in-frame ones; the method was immunoSEQ multiplex PCR. Here the sample spans about 36,000 clones, roughly 91% being singletons. Specimen: CD4+ T cells from peripheral blood mononuclear cells, collected in the second trimester of pregnancy. The origin of the receptors is a female donor in good health, enrolled as a control in a pregnancy study. CDR3s include the opening cysteine and the closing phenylalanine or tryptophan. The order of the fields is clone size, D gene, V gene, J gene, CDR3 length, CDR3 protein, CDR3 DNA. A D gene is named only where the DNA matches it firmly. Rows may omit the clone size; those that give it use once, few, many or a size class.

NA	NA	TRBV28	TRBJ2-5	16	CASRPLDSFARETQYF	TGTGCCAGCAGACCTCTGGACAGTTTTGCTCGAGAGACCCAGTACTTC
NA	NA	TRBV11-2	TRBJ2-1	13	CASSLEGSGEQFF	TGTGCCAGCAGCTTAGAAGGTAGCGGAGAGCAGTTCTTC
NA	NA	TRBV19	TRBJ2-7	15	CASSIVIRAVYEQYF	TGTGCCAGTAGTATAGTGATCCGCGCGGTATACGAGCAGTACTTC
NA	TRBD1	TRBV28	TRBJ1-6	14	CASLPGDRNSPLHF	TGTGCCAGCCTTCCGGGGGACAGAAATTCACCCCTCCACTTT
NA	TRBD2	TRBV7-9	TRBJ2-2	15	CASSPGLADTGELFF	TGTGCCAGCAGCCCCGGACTAGCGGACACCGGGGAGCTGTTTTTT
NA	TRBD2	TRBV5-1	TRBJ2-5	16	CASSLGLAGVQETQYF	TGCGCCAGCAGCCTGGGGTTGGCGGGGGTACAAGAGACCCAGTACTTC
NA	TRBD2	TRBV4-1	TRBJ2-3	16	CASSLPLAGVRDTQYF	TGCGCCAGCAGCCTACCCCTAGCGGGAGTACGGGATACGCAGTATTTT
few	NA	TRBV29-1	TRBJ1-4	15	CSVQEGGWANEKLFF	TGCAGCGTTCAAGAGGGAGGGTGGGCTAATGAAAAACTGTTTTTT
NA	TRBD2	TRBV4-1	TRBJ2-3	18	CASSHRGTSGTRADTQYF	TGCGCCAGCAGCCACAGAGGGACTAGCGGGACACGGGCAGATACGCAGTATTTT
few	NA	TRBV21-1	TRBJ2-1	15	CASSKGGSRNNEQFF	TGTGCCAGCAGCAAAGGAGGGAGCCGGAACAATGAGCAGTTCTTC
NA	TRBD1	TRBV6-5	TRBJ1-1	14	CASSAPGQEREAFF	TGTGCCAGCAGTGCCCCGGGACAGGAGAGAGAAGCTTTCTTT
NA	TRBD1	TRBV6-5	TRBJ2-1	14	CASRGTGNRNEQFF	TGTGCCAGCAGGGGGACAGGGAATCGAAATGAGCAGTTCTTC
once	TRBD1	TRBV5-1	TRBJ1-2	14	CASTPDRVNYGYTF	TGCGCCAGCACGCCGGACAGGGTGAACTATGGCTACACCTTC
NA	TRBD1	TRBV14	TRBJ2-2	16	CASSQSRTGNTGELFF	TGTGCCAGCAGCCAATCTAGGACAGGGAACACCGGGGAGCTGTTTTTT
NA	TRBD1	TRBV2	TRBJ1-2	13	CASRRGQTYGYTF	TGTGCCAGCAGGAGGGGACAGACCTATGGCTACACCTTC
NA	NA	TRBV27	TRBJ1-4	17	CASSLYPGRGGDEKLFF	TGTGCCAGCAGTTTATATCCAGGACGGGGGGGGGATGAAAAACTGTTTTTT
once	NA	TRBV4-2	TRBJ2-3	16	CASSQDGTQGPDTQYF	TGTGCCAGCAGCCAAGATGGAACCCAGGGCCCAGATACGCAGTATTTT
NA	TRBD1	TRBV11-1	TRBJ1-3	14	CASSSGQPGNTIYF	TGTGCCAGCAGCTCGGGACAGCCTGGAAACACCATATATTTT
NA	NA	TRBV11-2	TRBJ2-3	14	CASSSKGIRDTQYF	TGTGCCAGCAGCTCAAAGGGGATCAGGGATACGCAGTATTTT
NA	NA	TRBV10-1	TRBJ1-5	14	CASRWTAKNQPQHF	TGCGCCAGCAGGTGGACAGCCAAAAATCAGCCCCAGCATTTT
NA	TRBD2	TRBV28	TRBJ2-1	13	CATRRLAGNEQFF	TGTGCCACCCGAAGACTAGCTGGGAATGAGCAGTTCTTC
NA	NA	TRBV5-6	TRBJ2-7	13	CASSLAGRSEQYF	TGTGCCAGCAGCTTGGCAGGGCGTTCCGAGCAGTACTTC
NA	NA	TRBV9	TRBJ1-2	15	CASSVSGNANYGYTF	TGTGCCAGCAGCGTGTCCGGGAACGCCAACTATGGCTACACCTTC
NA	NA	TRBV12-5	TRBJ2-2	13	CASAPGNTGELFF	TGTGCTAGTGCCCCCGGGAACACCGGGGAGCTGTTTTTT
once	TRBD1	TRBV6-7	TRBJ1-1	20	CASSYSGNRAGQGMSTEAFF	TGTGCCAGCAGTTACTCGGGAAATCGAGCGGGACAGGGAATGAGCACTGAAGCTTTCTTT
NA	TRBD2	TRBV19	TRBJ2-7	18	CASSPVGLAGRFSYEQYF	TGTGCCAGTAGCCCTGTGGGACTAGCGGGACGATTCTCCTACGAGCAGTACTTC
NA	TRBD2	TRBV11-2	TRBJ2-7	16	CASSLVPSGSFYEQYF	TGTGCCAGCAGCTTAGTACCTAGCGGGAGTTTCTACGAGCAGTACTTC
NA	NA	TRBV7-9	TRBJ2-3	13	CASSSFGPDTQYF	TGTGCCAGCAGCTCCTTTGGGCCAGATACGCAGTATTTT
NA	NA	TRBV6-5	TRBJ1-1	13	CASSRRLNTEAFF	TGTGCCAGCAGTCGCAGGCTGAACACTGAAGCTTTCTTT